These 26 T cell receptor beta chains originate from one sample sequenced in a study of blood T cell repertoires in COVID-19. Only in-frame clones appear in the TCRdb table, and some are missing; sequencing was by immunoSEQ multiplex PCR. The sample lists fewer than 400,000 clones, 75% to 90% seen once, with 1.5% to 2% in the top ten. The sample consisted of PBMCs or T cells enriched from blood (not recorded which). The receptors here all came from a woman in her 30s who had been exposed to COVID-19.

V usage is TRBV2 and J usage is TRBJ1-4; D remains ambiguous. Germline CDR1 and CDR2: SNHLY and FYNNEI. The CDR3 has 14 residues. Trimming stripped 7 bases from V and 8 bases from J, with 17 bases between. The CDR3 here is CASKFRVEWEKLFF. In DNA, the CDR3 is TGTGCCAGCAAATTCCGGGTGGAATGGGAAAAACTGTTTTTT.

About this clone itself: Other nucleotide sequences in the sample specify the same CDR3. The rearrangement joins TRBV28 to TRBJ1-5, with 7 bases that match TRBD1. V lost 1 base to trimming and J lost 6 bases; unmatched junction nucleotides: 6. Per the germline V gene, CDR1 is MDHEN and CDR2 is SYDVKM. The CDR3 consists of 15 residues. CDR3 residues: CASSLLQGRGQPQHF. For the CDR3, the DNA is TGTGCCAGCAGTTTATTACAGGGGCGCGGTCAGCCCCAGCATTTT.

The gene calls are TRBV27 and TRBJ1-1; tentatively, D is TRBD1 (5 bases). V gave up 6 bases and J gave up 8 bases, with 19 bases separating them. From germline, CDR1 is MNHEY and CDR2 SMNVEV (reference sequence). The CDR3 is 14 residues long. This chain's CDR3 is CASRIDRTVGEAFF. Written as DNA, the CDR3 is TGTGCCAGCAGAATAGACAGAACCGTAGGGGAAGCTTTCTTT.

CDR3 bases: TGTGCCATCAGGCCGGGACTAGCGGGAGAAACCTACAATGAGCAGTTCTTC. Protein: CAIRPGLAGETYNEQFF. The gene calls are TRBV10-3 and TRBJ2-1, with TRBD2 matching over 14 bases. This CDR3 has 17 residues. Germline assignment: CDR1 ENHRY and CDR2 SYGVKD. V lost 6 bases, J lost 2 bases, and 6 bases stayed unmatched.

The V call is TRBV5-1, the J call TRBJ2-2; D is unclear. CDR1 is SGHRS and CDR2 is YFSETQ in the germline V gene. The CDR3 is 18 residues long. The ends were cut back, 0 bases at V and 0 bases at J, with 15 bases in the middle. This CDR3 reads CASSLGPEAPANTGELFF. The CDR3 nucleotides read TGCGCCAGCAGCTTGGGACCCGAGGCCCCCGCGAACACCGGGGAGCTGTTTTTT.

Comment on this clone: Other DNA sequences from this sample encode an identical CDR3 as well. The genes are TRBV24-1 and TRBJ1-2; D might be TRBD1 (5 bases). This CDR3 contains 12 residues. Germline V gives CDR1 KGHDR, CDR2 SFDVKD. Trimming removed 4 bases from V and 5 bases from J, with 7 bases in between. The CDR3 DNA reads TGTGCCACCAGTGACAGGGCATATGGCTACACCTTC. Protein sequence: CATSDRAYGYTF.

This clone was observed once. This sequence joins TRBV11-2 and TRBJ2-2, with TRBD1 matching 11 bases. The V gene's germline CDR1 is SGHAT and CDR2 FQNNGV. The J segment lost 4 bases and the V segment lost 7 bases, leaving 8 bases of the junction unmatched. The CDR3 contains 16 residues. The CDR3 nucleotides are TGTGCCAGCACGAATGGGGGGACAGGGGGCACCGGGGAGCTGTTTTTT. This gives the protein CASTNGGTGGTGELFF.

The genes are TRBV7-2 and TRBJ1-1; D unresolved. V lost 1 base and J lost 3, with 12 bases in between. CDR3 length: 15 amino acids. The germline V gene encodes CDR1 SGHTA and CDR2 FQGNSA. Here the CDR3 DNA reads TGTGCCAGCAGCTTAGAATTTAGCGCTTACACTGAAGCTTTCTTT. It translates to CASSLEFSAYTEAFF. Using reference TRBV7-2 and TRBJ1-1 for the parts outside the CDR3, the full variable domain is GAGVSQSPSNKVTEKGKDVELRCDPISGHTALYWYRQSLGQGLEFLIYFQGNSAPDKSGLPSDRFSAERTGGSVSTLTIQRTQQEDSAVYLCASSLEFSAYTEAFFGQGTRLTVV.

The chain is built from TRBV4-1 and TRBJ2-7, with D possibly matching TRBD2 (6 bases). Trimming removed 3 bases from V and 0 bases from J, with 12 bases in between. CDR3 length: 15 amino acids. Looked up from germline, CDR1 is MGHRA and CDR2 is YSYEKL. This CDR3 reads CASSHYGGSSYEQYF. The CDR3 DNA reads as TGCGCCAGCAGCCACTACGGGGGAAGCTCCTACGAGCAGTACTTC.

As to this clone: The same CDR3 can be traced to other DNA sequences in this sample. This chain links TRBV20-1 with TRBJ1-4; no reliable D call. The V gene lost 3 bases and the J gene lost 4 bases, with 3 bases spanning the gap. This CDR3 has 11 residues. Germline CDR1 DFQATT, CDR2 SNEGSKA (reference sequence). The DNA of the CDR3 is TGCAGTGCTAGCCTTAATGAAAAACTGTTTTTT. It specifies CSASLNEKLFF.

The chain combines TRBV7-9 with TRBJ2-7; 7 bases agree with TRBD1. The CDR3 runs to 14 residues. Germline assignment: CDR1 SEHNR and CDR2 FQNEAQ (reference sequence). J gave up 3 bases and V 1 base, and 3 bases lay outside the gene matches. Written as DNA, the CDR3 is TGTGCCAGCAGCTTAGGACAGGGTAACTACGAGCAGTACTTC. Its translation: CASSLGQGNYEQYF.

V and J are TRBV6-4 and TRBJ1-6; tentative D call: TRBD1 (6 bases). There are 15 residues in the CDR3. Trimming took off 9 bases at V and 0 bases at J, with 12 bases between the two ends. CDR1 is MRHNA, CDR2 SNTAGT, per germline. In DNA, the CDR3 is TGTGCCAGGGTAGACAGGAGCTCCTATAATTCACCCCTCCACTTT. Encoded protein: CARVDRSSYNSPLHF.

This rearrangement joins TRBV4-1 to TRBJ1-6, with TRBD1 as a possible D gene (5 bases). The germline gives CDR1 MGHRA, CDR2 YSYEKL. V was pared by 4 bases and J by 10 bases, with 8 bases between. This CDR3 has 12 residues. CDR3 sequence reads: CASSPGSSPLHF. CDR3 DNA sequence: TGCGCCAGCAGCCCAGGGTCCTCACCCCTCCACTTT.

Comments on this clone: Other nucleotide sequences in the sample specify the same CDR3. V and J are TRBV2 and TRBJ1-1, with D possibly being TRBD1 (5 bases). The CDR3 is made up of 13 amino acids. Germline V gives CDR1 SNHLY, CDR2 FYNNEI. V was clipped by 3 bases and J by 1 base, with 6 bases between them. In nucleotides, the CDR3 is TGTGCCAGCAGTGACAGGGAGAACACTGAAGCTTTCTTT. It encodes CASSDRENTEAFF.

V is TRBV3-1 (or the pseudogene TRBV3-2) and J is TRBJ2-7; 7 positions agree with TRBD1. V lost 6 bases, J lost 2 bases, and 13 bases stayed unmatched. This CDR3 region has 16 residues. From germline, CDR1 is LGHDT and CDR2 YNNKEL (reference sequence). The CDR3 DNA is TGTGCCAGCAGTTCCCTCGACAGGGACCTTCCCTACGAGCAGTACTTC. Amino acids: CASSSLDRDLPYEQYF.

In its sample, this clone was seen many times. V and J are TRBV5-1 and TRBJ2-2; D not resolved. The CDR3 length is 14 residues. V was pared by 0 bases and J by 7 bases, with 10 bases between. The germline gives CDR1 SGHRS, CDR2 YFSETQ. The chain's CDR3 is CASSLGRNLGELFF. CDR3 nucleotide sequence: TGCGCCAGCAGCTTGGGCAGGAATCTCGGGGAGCTGTTTTTT.

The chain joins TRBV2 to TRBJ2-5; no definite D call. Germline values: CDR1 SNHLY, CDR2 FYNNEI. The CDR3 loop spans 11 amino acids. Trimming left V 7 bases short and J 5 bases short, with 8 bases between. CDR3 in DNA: TGTGCCAGCATGAGGTCGGAGACCCAGTACTTC. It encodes CASMRSETQYF.

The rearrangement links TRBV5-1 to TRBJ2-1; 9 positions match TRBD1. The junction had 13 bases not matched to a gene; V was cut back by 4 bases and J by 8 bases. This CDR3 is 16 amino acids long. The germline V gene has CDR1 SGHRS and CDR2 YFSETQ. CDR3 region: CASSPITGQGSHEQFF. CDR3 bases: TGCGCCAGCAGCCCAATTACAGGACAGGGGTCCCATGAGCAGTTCTTC.

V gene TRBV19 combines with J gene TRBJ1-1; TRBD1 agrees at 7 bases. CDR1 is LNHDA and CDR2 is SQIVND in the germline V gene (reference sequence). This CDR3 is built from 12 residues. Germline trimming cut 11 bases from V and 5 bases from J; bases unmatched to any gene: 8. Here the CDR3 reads CACYRGVTEAFF. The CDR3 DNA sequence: TGTGCCTGCTACAGGGGAGTAACTGAAGCTTTCTTT.

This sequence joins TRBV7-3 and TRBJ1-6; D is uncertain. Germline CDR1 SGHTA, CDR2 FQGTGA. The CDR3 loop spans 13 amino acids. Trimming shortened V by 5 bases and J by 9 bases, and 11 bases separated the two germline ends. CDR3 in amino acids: CASSRRFGSPLHF. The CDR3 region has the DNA TGTGCCAGCAGCCGCAGGTTTGGTTCACCCCTCCACTTT. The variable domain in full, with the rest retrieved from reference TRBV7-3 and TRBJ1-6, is GAGVSQTPSNKVTEKGKYVELRCDPISGHTALYWYRQSLGQGPEFLIYFQGTGAADDSGLPNDRFFAVRPEGSVSTLKIQRTERGDSAVYLCASSRRFGSPLHFGNGTRLTVT.

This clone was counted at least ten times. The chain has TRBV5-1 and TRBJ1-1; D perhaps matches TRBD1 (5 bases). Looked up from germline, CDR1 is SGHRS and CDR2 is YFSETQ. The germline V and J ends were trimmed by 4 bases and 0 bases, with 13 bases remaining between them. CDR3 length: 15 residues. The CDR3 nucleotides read TGCGCCAGCAGCGGAGAGACAGCAGTGAACACTGAAGCTTTCTTT. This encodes CASSGETAVNTEAFF.

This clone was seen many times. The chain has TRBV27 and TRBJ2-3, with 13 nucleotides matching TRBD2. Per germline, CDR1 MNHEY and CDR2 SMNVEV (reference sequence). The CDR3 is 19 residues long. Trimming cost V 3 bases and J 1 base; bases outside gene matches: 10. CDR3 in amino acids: CASSFLLGTSGTGTDTQYF. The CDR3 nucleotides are TGTGCCAGCAGTTTTCTTCTCGGGACTAGCGGGACAGGCACAGATACGCAGTATTTT.

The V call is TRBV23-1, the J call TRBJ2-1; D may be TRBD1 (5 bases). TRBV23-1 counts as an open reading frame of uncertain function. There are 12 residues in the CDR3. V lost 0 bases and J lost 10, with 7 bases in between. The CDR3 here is CASSQSAGEQFF. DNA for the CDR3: TGCGCCAGCAGTCAATCGGCAGGGGAGCAGTTCTTC.

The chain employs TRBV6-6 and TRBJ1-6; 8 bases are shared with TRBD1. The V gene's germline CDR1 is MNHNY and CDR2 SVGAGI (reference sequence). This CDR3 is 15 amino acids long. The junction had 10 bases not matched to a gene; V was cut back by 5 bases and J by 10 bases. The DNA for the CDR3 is TGTGCCAGCAGTACCAGGGCAGGGGGCGGCTCACCCCTCCACTTT. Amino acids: CASSTRAGGGSPLHF.

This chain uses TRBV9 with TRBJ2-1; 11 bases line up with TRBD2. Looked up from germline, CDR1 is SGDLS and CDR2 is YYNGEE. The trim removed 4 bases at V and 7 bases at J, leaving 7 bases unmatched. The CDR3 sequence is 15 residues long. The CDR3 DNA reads TGTGCCAGCAGCCCGGGACTAGCGGAGGGGAATGAGCAGTTCTTC. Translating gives CASSPGLAEGNEQFF. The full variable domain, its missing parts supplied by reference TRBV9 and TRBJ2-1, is DSGVTQTPKHLITATGQRVTLRCSPRSGDLSVYWYQQSLDQGLQFLIQYYNGEERAKGNILERFSAQQFPDLHSELNLSSLELGDSALYFCASSPGLAEGNEQFFGPGTRLTVL.

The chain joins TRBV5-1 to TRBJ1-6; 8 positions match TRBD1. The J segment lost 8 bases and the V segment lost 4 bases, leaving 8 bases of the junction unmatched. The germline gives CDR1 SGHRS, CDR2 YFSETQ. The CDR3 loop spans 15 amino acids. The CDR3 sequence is CASSRKTGVDSPLHF. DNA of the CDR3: TGCGCCAGCAGCAGAAAGACAGGGGTAGATTCACCCCTCCACTTT.